Below are 27 T cell receptor beta chains sequenced from a single sample in a study of PD-L1 blockade in urothelial cancer. The assay was immunoSEQ multiplex PCR, and TCRdb's table has in-frame clones only and misses some. This sample carries roughly 40,000 clones, 70% to 90% of them seen once, and the ten largest clones take 20% to 25%. The time point is: pretreatment peripheral blood. Source: PBMCs, taken around atezolizumab (anti-PD-L1) treatment. The receptors here all came from a donor aged 40 or older with urothelial cancer.

This clone is a singleton in its sample. The V call is TRBV5-1, the J call TRBJ1-1; tentative D call: TRBD1 (6 bases). The CDR3 is 15 residues long. V was clipped by 4 bases and J by 0 bases, with 13 bases between them. Germline V CDR1 and CDR2: SGHRS, YFSETQ. CDR3 sequence: CASSPRGGMNTEAFF. The CDR3 DNA sequence: TGCGCCAGCAGCCCAAGGGGGGGCATGAACACTGAAGCTTTCTTT.

This rearrangement joins TRBV9 to TRBJ2-3; 8 bases align to TRBD2. V lost 2 bases and J lost 3; bases outside the gene matches: 11. The CDR3 is made up of 17 amino acids. Germline CDR1 and CDR2: SGDLS and YYNGEE. CDR3 in amino acids: CASSVREARFGTDTQYF. The CDR3 coding sequence is TGTGCCAGCAGCGTGCGGGAGGCCCGATTTGGGACAGATACGCAGTATTTT.

The V and J genes are TRBV5-6 and TRBJ2-7, with a weak D call TRBD2 (6 bases). The germline V and J ends were trimmed by 4 bases and 9 bases, with 20 bases remaining between them. CDR3 size: 14 residues. Germline V gene sequence: CDR1 SGHDT, CDR2 YYEEEE. The CDR3 region is CASSPDGTYLAQYF. In DNA, the CDR3 is TGTGCCAGCAGCCCGGACGGGACTTACCTCGCGCAGTACTTC. The entire variable domain, with the rest obtained from reference TRBV5-6 and TRBJ2-7, is as follows: DAGVTQSPTHLIKTRGQQVTLRCSPKSGHDTVSWYQQALGQGPQFIFQYYEEEERQRGNFPDRFSGHQFPNYSSELNVNALLLGDSALYLCASSPDGTYLAQYFGPGTRLTVT.

The chain links TRBV23-1 to TRBJ2-4; 13 bases are a match to TRBD2. TRBV23-1 is filed as an ORF, its function uncertain. There are 21 residues in the CDR3. Trimming removed 2 bases from V and 1 base from J; junction bases left unmatched: 14. CDR3 protein: CASSQRGVTSGRNAAKNIQYF. The CDR3 DNA reads as TGCGCCAGCAGTCAAAGAGGGGTGACTAGCGGGAGGAATGCGGCCAAAAACATTCAGTACTTC.

The rearrangement joins TRBV18 to TRBJ2-7; a weak D match, TRBD1 (8 bases). The CDR3 contains 15 residues. V dropped 4 bases and J dropped 3 bases, with 16 bases sitting between them. Germline values: CDR1 KGHSH, CDR2 LQKENI. The CDR3 loop is CASSRTTGGGYEQYF. In DNA, the CDR3 is TGTGCCAGCTCACGGACCACAGGGGGGGGCTACGAGCAGTACTTC.

The CDR3 sequence is CASSVGSGGGSYNEQFF. For the CDR3, the DNA is TGTGCCAGCAGCGTGGGTAGCGGGGGGGGGTCCTACAATGAGCAGTTCTTC. The rearrangement joins TRBV9 to TRBJ2-1; 11 nucleotides line up with TRBD2. The CDR3 has 17 residues. Per germline, CDR1 SGDLS and CDR2 YYNGEE. V trimming: 2 bases; J trimming: 1 base; junction bases outside the gene matches: 5. The full variable domain, its missing parts supplied by reference TRBV9 and TRBJ2-1, is DSGVTQTPKHLITATGQRVTLRCSPRSGDLSVYWYQQSLDQGLQFLIQYYNGEERAKGNILERFSAQQFPDLHSELNLSSLELGDSALYFCASSVGSGGGSYNEQFFGPGTRLTVL.

This clone was counted a single time. The genes are TRBV7-9 and TRBJ2-7, with 8 bases identical to TRBD1. The length of the CDR3 is 16 residues. The V segment lost 4 bases and the J segment 0 bases; nucleotides outside the gene matches: 8. Germline loops: CDR1 SEHNR, CDR2 FQNEAQ (reference sequence). The DNA for the CDR3 is TGTGCCAGCAGCTCCTCGGGACAGGCGGCCTCCTACGAGCAGTACTTC. Translating gives CASSSSGQAASYEQYF.

This rearrangement joins TRBV2 to TRBJ2-1, with D possibly TRBD1 on 6 matching bases. This CDR3 has 12 amino acids. V lost 6 bases to trimming and J lost 8 bases, with 11 bases between them. Per the germline V gene, CDR1 is SNHLY and CDR2 is FYNNEI. Written as DNA, the CDR3 is TGTGCCAGCAGCGACAGGTTCCATGAGCAGTTCTTC. It codes for CASSDRFHEQFF.

A note on this clone: A far larger clone is one nucleotide away, so this likely arose from a read error. The V call is TRBV5-8, the J call TRBJ2-3, with 10 bases that match TRBD2. The germline V gene encodes CDR1 SGHTS and CDR2 YDEGEE. V gave up 0 bases and J gave up 1 base; unmatched junction bases: 2. CDR3 length equals 16 residues. The CDR3 bases are TGTGCCAGCAGCTTGGCTAGCGGGAGCGGCACAGATACGCAGTATTTT. It translates to CASSLASGSGTDTQYF.

V and J are TRBV5-5 and TRBJ2-5; tentative D call: TRBD1 (6 bases). CDR1 and CDR2 (germline): SGHKS, YYEKEE (reference sequence). The CDR3 contains 15 residues. V gave up 4 bases and J gave up 1 base, with 14 bases separating them. As DNA, the CDR3 is TGTGCCAGCAGCACCCGGACAGCGACCCAAGAGACCCAGTACTTC. Translation gives CASSTRTATQETQYF.

V usage is TRBV18 and J usage is TRBJ2-2, with D tentatively TRBD2 (6 bases). The CDR3 length is 14 residues. Germline assignment: CDR1 KGHSH and CDR2 LQKENI. Trimming stripped 2 bases from V and 6 bases from J, with 10 bases between. CDR3 sequence reads: CASSPSVAAGELFF. The CDR3 coding sequence is TGTGCCAGCTCACCATCGGTAGCGGCCGGGGAGCTGTTTTTT.

This clone was detected only once. V is TRBV7-2 and J is TRBJ2-2, with 8 nucleotides matching TRBD1. Germline CDR1 is SGHTA and CDR2 is FQGNSA. The CDR3 contains 14 residues. V gave up 2 bases and J gave up 6 bases; unmatched junction bases: 2. The CDR3 sequence: CASSLRQGSGELFF. In DNA form, the CDR3 reads TGTGCCAGCAGCTTACGACAGGGGTCCGGGGAGCTGTTTTTT.

This clone was observed once. This chain connects TRBV4-3 to TRBJ1-4; D not certain. Germline-derived CDR1 and CDR2 are LGHNA and YSLEER. V gave up 3 bases and J gave up 2 bases, with 13 bases separating them. The CDR3 extends over 16 amino acids. The CDR3 sequence: CASSHLERVTNEKLFF. The CDR3 region has the DNA TGCGCCAGCAGCCACCTCGAGAGGGTTACTAATGAAAAACTGTTTTTT.

This clone was seen more than once but under ten times. DNA of the CDR3: TGTGCCAGCAGTTCTCGGGTGATGGAGACCCAGTACTTC. It codes for CASSSRVMETQYF. The V and J genes are TRBV6-5 and TRBJ2-5; unclear D gene. The germline CDR1 and CDR2 sequences are MNHEY and SVGAGI. The CDR3 runs 13 residues. V lost 4 bases and J 5 bases, leaving 11 bases between the germline ends.

The chain joins TRBV11-3 to TRBJ1-2; no definite D call. CDR1 and CDR2 from the germline V gene are SGHNT and YENEEA. Trimming cost V 5 bases and J 12 bases, with 16 bases left between them. CDR3 length equals 12 residues. CDR3 coding DNA: TGTGCCAGCAGCCACTTCGGGTCCCGGGACACCTTC. Translated, it gives CASSHFGSRDTF.

The chain is built from TRBV5-1 and TRBJ1-1; 8 bases line up with TRBD1. V lost 4 bases to trimming and J lost 0 bases; unmatched junction nucleotides: 8. The CDR3 sequence is 16 residues long. CDR1 is SGHRS and CDR2 is YFSETQ in the germline V gene. CDR3 in amino acids: CASSLRGPEVNTEAFF. The DNA for the CDR3 is TGCGCCAGCAGCCTCAGGGGGCCCGAAGTGAACACTGAAGCTTTCTTT.

The V call is TRBV6-5, the J call TRBJ2-7; the D gene is possibly TRBD2 (6 bases). V lost 7 bases and J 7 bases, leaving 20 bases between the germline ends. CDR3 size: 14 residues. Germline CDR1 MNHEY, CDR2 SVGAGI. CDR3 in amino acids: CASTPPGAAGEQYF. The CDR3 nucleotides are TGTGCCAGCACCCCACCGGGAGCCGCTGGGGAGCAGTACTTC.

This chain links TRBV10-3 with TRBJ2-3; 8 nucleotides align to TRBD1. The CDR3 extends over 16 amino acids. Germline V gene sequence: CDR1 ENHRY, CDR2 SYGVKD. Trimming at V came to 6 bases and at J to 2 bases, leaving 10 bases not matched to a gene. CDR3 region: CAISGRTGWNTDTQYF. DNA for the CDR3: TGTGCCATCAGCGGTAGGACAGGGTGGAACACAGATACGCAGTATTTT.

V usage is TRBV5-6 and J usage is TRBJ1-3; perhaps TRBD1 as D (5 bases). The germline CDR1 and CDR2 sequences are SGHDT and YYEEEE. This CDR3 has 16 residues. Trimming shortened V by 4 bases and J by 4 bases, and 18 bases separated the two germline ends. CDR3 amino acids: CASSPAGGVWGNTIYF. The CDR3 nucleotides are TGTGCCAGCAGCCCCGCCGGGGGGGTCTGGGGAAACACCATATATTTT.

This chain connects TRBV19 to TRBJ1-1; the D gene is possibly TRBD1 (5 bases). The germline V and J ends were trimmed by 1 base and 2 bases, with 8 bases remaining between them. Germline V gene data show CDR1 as LNHDA and CDR2 as SQIVND (reference sequence). This CDR3 is 14 amino acids long. CDR3 protein: CASSIGRANTEAFF. For the CDR3, the DNA is TGTGCCAGTAGTATAGGCAGGGCCAACACTGAAGCTTTCTTT.

This rearrangement joins TRBV9 to TRBJ2-2, with D possibly being TRBD2 (7 bases). CDR1 SGDLS and CDR2 YYNGEE come from the germline V gene. The CDR3 extends over 16 amino acids. Trimming cost V 4 bases and J 3 bases, with 16 bases left between them. The CDR3 DNA follows: TGTGCCAGCAGCAGGGGGGGGAGGCTTCACACCGGGGAGCTGTTTTTT. Amino acid sequence: CASSRGGRLHTGELFF.

The J gene is TRBJ1-1, the V gene TRBV5-4, with 12 bases that match TRBD1. The V segment lost 5 bases and the J segment 4 bases; nucleotides outside the gene matches: 9. CDR3 length equals 16 residues. CDR1 is SGHNT and CDR2 is YYREEE in the germline V gene (reference sequence). The CDR3 here is CASREPGQGAVTEAFF. CDR3 nucleotide sequence: TGTGCCAGCAGGGAACCGGGACAGGGGGCTGTCACTGAAGCTTTCTTT. Drawing the rest from reference TRBV5-4 and TRBJ1-1, the complete variable domain is ETGVTQSPTHLIKTRGQQVTLRCSSQSGHNTVSWYQQALGQGPQFIFQYYREEENGRGNFPPRFSGLQFPNYSSELNVNALELDDSALYLCASREPGQGAVTEAFFGQGTRLTVV.

The chain carries TRBV6-5 and TRBJ2-7, with a possible D match to TRBD1 (5 bases). The CDR3 extends over 15 amino acids. Trimming shortened V by 6 bases and J by 2 bases, and 17 bases separated the two germline ends. Germline V gene sequence: CDR1 MNHEY, CDR2 SVGAGI. The chain's CDR3 is CASRTPGRAPYEQYF. The CDR3 DNA reads as TGTGCCAGCAGGACCCCCGGCAGGGCGCCCTACGAGCAGTACTTC.

This chain joins TRBV6-6 and TRBJ2-2, with D uncertain. Germline CDR1 MNHNY, CDR2 SVGAGI (reference sequence). The CDR3 is 12 amino acids. V was cut by 7 bases and J by 6 bases, with 9 bases left in between. The CDR3 DNA follows: TGTGCCAGCACCAAGAGCTCCGGGGAGCTGTTTTTT. Residues: CASTKSSGELFF.

The rearrangement links TRBV7-2 to TRBJ2-7; weak D call: TRBD1 (5 bases). CDR1 and CDR2 (germline): SGHTA, FQGNSA. The CDR3 spans 13 residues. V dropped 1 base and J dropped 6 bases, with 10 bases sitting between them. The CDR3 region is CASSLEGWSEQYF. CDR3 coding DNA: TGTGCCAGCAGCTTAGAGGGGTGGAGCGAGCAGTACTTC.

The chain has TRBV7-6 and TRBJ2-2, with D hard to call. Germline V gene data show CDR1 as SGHVS and CDR2 as FNYEAQ. This CDR3 region has 14 residues. V lost 7 bases to trimming and J lost 5 bases, with 14 bases between them. The CDR3 DNA reads TGTGCCAGCAAACTTAGCACACTGACCGGGGAGCTGTTTTTT. The encoded protein is CASKLSTLTGELFF.

This rearrangement joins TRBV7-9 to TRBJ1-2; D remains unclear. This CDR3 has 14 residues. Trimming left V 8 bases short and J 1 base short, with 14 bases between. Germline V gene sequence: CDR1 SEHNR, CDR2 FQNEAQ (reference sequence). Here the CDR3 DNA reads TGTGCCAGCCCAAAGCCGAGGGATAACTATGGCTACACCTTC. It is translated as CASPKPRDNYGYTF.